Described below is a single T cell receptor (delta chain) sequence and its context. This clone appeared a few times. The clone's antigen remains unknown. Base quality data are lacking; no much larger clone is found one base away. For TCR sequencing, genomic DNA was taken from peripheral blood mononuclear cells isolated from both patients and controls. Controls were approximately 23 healthy adult blood donors, with a median age of 64 years and 12 males and approximately 11 females, matched to patients for age and sex. The germline V gene sets CDR1 to GEAIGNYY and CDR2 to EKD. After removal of 0 bases from V and 0 bases from J, the junction retains 11 bases not matched to a gene. The CDR3, cysteine through phenylalanine, is 18 amino acids long. The retained sequence is limited to the CDR3, 54 bases, with the frame set at the first base. The data belong to a study of gamma delta lymphoproliferative disorders and STAT genes (dated by TCRdb to 2016 to 2019). In the study overall: The LymphoTrack Dx TCRG Assay was used to build gamma-chain libraries from a minimum of 50 ng of genomic DNA. Because no corresponding Invivoscribe delta assay was available, delta-chain libraries were prepared according to the EuroClonality-NGS working group standard operating procedure. Within a larger immunophenotypic and STAT-mutation study, TCR gamma and delta CDR3 repertoires were profiled by deep sequencing in Tgammadelta lymphoproliferative disease patients and healthy controls. To confirm results, two gamma-chain samples and all delta-chain samples were sequenced twice.

Overall study outcomes, separate from this receptor: Leukemic cells were skewed toward terminal effectors, whereas control T cells likely spanned varied maturation stages, a difference potentially limiting comparisons between patients and controls. The authors noted that NGS specificity may be reduced at low frequencies, so the public or private nature of leukemic clones needs confirmation. When whole repertoires were clustered, gamma repertoires from patients formed a group apart from those of healthy controls, but delta repertoires showed no separation between the groups. Almost every major gamma and delta clonotype in patients was public, meaning shared with at least one healthy donor, and only two gamma clonotypes were private to disease.

Both library preparation methods relied on multiplex PCR with primers aimed at conserved V and J regions of the TCR genes. The amplicons were purified, pooled and then sequenced on an Illumina MiSeq platform. On the authors' methods: V(D)J alignment, clonotype assembly and translation were handled by MiXCR, while functionality assessment and CDR3 repertoire analyses were done with VDJtools. CDR3 was defined according to IMGT, and analyses were limited to productive sequences using functional genes, with ORF genes and pseudogenes excluded. A custom Python script was used to look across all patients and controls for identical amino acid CDR3s belonging to major clonotypes, meaning those with a frequency of >=5%. Clonotype frequencies in patients versus controls were compared with a one-sided non-parametric Wilcoxon test. With CATT, TCRdb called clones again from the public reads; duplicate DNA rows were later joined. The V and J calls were determined by TCRdb, not by the authors. The sample table lists roughly 3,000 delta-chain clones, around 1.2% of them with a count of one. Together, the top ten hold approximately 20% of the sample.

This chain is built from TRDV2 and TRDJ1, with 8 bases in between that match TRDD3. This TCR came from a human donor in good health. Sequencing input: blood. The DNA sequence reads TGTGCCTGTGACACCGTGGCTGGGGGACGCGAGTACACCGATAAACTCATCTTT. It translates to CACDTVAGGREYTDKLIF.